Listed below are T cell receptor beta chains from one sample, sequenced in a study of CD8 T cells in acute hepatitis C reinfection. TCRdb's copy holds only in-frame clones and misses some; the assay was immunoSEQ multiplex PCR. The sample consists of tens of thousands of clones, 70% to 90% of them appearing once. Source material: naive CD8+ T cells from PBMCs. The receptor source for this set is a woman between 18 and 29 years old who spontaneously cleared hepatitis C infection. Both conserved end residues are trimmed from each CDR3.

CDR3aa	v_gene
ASSPSRPGELF	TRBV19
SPGVGGYT	TRBV20-1
ASSSRGGFRTDTQY	TRBV7-8
ASSLHFGGNAEAF	TRBV5-5
ASSYGSANTEAF	TRBV25-1
ASSLASYGANVLT	TRBV7-3
ASSLDPPESGSKDTQY	TRBV13
ASSQISSYNEQF	TRBV6-5
ASSPLRAYEQY	TRBV18
ASSFGGTNEKLF	TRBV27
ASSIDDRIIANYGYT	TRBV19
ASSLWTGINTDTQY	TRBV5-1
AWRDRNYEQY	TRBV30
ASSQEPQGGTEAF	TRBV4-1
ASSPRMSGSTTGELF	TRBV14
ASSLGQGNQPQH	TRBV27
SVETRDRGQWNGYT	TRBV29-1
ASSGIRSNEQF	TRBV6-5
ASSQAGWNTDEQF	TRBV4-1
ASSLFSGSSYEQY	TRBV5-6
AGSPQGSAEQY	TRBV6-1
ASSETGTSDEQY	TRBV18
ASSAPATSAGELF	TRBV9
ASSPLGGYEQY	TRBV7-6
AIGPTNTEAF	TRBV10-3
ASSRTAGGYEQY	TRBV7-6
ASSAQSGDTEAF	TRBV9
ASILSGLNTEAF	TRBV19
ASSFGSGAYEQY	TRBV13
ASSSSGQGAYEQY	TRBV10-2
ASSLYMVAGSGEQY	TRBV5-1
AWSLGDITDTQY	TRBV30
ASSEEETQY	TRBV18
ASSAMAGPGYEQY	TRBV7-2
ASRSTGGSEAF	TRBV6-1
ASSNTQGVFIEEKLF	TRBV19
ASATGPNTEAF	TRBV19